The 10 T cell receptor beta chains reported below all come from one sample, sequenced in a study of T cells in Graves' hyperthyroidism and ophthalmopathy. The CDR3 regions of TCR beta were amplified from RNA transcripts. The HTBI primer set was used in a first-round RT-PCR of the TCR CDR3. A single record per CDR3 protein comes from TCRdb applying MiXCR to the multiplex PCR reads. The sample has approximately 430,000 distinct CDR3 sequences; more than 15% are singletons. Sequencing used blood. These TCRs come from a woman aged 18-35 years with Graves' hyperthyroidism.

This clonotype was detected ten times or more. The chain links TRBV24-1 to TRBJ2-3; D unresolved. Trimming stripped 5 bases from V and 6 bases from J, with 8 bases between. Germline lookup yields CDR1 KGHDR and CDR2 SFDVKD. The CDR3 loop spans 12 amino acids. In DNA form, the CDR3 reads TGTGCCACCAGTGGGGGTAGGGATACGCAGTATTTT. It codes for CATSGGRDTQYF.

This clonotype appeared many times. The chain's CDR3 is CASTNGDEQYF. In DNA, the CDR3 is TGCGCCAGCACGAACGGGGACGAGCAGTACTTC. The rearrangement joins TRBV5-1 to TRBJ2-7; a weak D match, TRBD2 (5 bases). V dropped 6 bases and J dropped 5 bases, with 9 bases sitting between them. This CDR3 has 11 residues. The germline V gene encodes CDR1 SGHRS and CDR2 YFSETQ.

This clonotype was counted many times. This chain uses TRBV4-1 with TRBJ2-5; TRBD1 or TRBD2 may be the D gene (5 bases each). The CDR3 sequence is 14 residues long. V was trimmed by 5 bases and J by 2 bases, leaving 12 bases between them. The germline gives CDR1 MGHRA, CDR2 YSYEKL. The CDR3: CASSKRDVQETQYF. Here the CDR3 DNA reads TGCGCCAGCAGCAAAAGGGACGTTCAAGAGACCCAGTACTTC.

This clonotype was counted many times. The chain couples TRBV3-1 to TRBJ2-7; D possibly corresponds to TRBD2 (6 bases). The CDR3 consists of 14 residues. V was shortened by 3 bases and J by 2 bases, with 11 bases between the two germline ends. Germline values: CDR1 LGHDT, CDR2 YNNKEL (reference sequence). The CDR3 loop reads CASSQGLFPYEQYF. The DNA for the CDR3 is TGTGCCAGCAGCCAGGGACTGTTTCCCTACGAGCAGTACTTC.

This clonotype was counted many times. The V and J genes are TRBV12-3 or TRBV12-4 and TRBJ1-4; no clear D gene. Trimming stripped 8 bases from V and 5 bases from J, with 12 bases between. This CDR3 is built from 13 residues. CDR3 region: CASRSDFNEKLFF. The CDR3 DNA is TGTGCCAGCCGTTCCGATTTCAATGAAAAACTGTTTTTT.

This clonotype was counted at least ten times. V usage is TRBV5-1 and J usage is TRBJ2-7; D may match TRBD1 or TRBD2 (7 bases each). V lost 0 bases, J lost 1 base, and 17 bases lay in between. The CDR3 covers 17 residues. Per the germline V gene, CDR1 is SGHRS and CDR2 is YFSETQ. The CDR3 region is CASSLAGRGRISYEQYF. The CDR3 coding sequence is TGCGCCAGCAGCTTGGCAGGGAGGGGGCGGATTTCCTACGAGCAGTACTTC.

This clonotype was observed many times. The rearrangement uses TRBV28 and TRBJ2-7, with D perhaps TRBD1 (6 bases). This CDR3 has 16 amino acids. V was trimmed by 4 bases and J by 3 bases, leaving 19 bases between them. Germline CDR1 reads MDHEN; CDR2 reads SYDVKM. The CDR3 reads CASSSNTGRGIYEQYF. The CDR3 DNA sequence: TGTGCCAGCAGTTCCAATACAGGGAGAGGGATCTACGAGCAGTACTTC.

The sample holds many counts of this clonotype. The rearrangement uses TRBV7-3 and TRBJ2-5; 10 nucleotides line up with TRBD2. The CDR3 runs 16 residues. The ends lost 5 bases at V and 5 bases at J; junction bases unmatched: 11. Per the germline V gene, CDR1 is SGHTA and CDR2 is FQGTGA. CDR3 DNA sequence: TGTGCCAGCAGCCCCCAGGTAGCGGGGGGCCGGGAGACCCAGTACTTC. This gives the protein CASSPQVAGGRETQYF.

This clonotype was seen many times. CDR3 coding DNA: TGTGCCTGGAGTCTACAGGGTCGAGAGACCCAGTACTTC. This translates into CAWSLQGRETQYF. The chain links TRBV30 to TRBJ2-5; D might be TRBD1 (6 bases). Germline V gene sequence: CDR1 GTSNPN, CDR2 SVGIG (reference sequence). The CDR3 has 13 residues. V was clipped by 2 bases and J by 4 bases, with 11 bases between them.

V is TRBV3-1 and J is TRBJ2-5, with 12 bases aligning to TRBD2. Looked up from germline, CDR1 is LGHDT and CDR2 is YNNKEL (reference sequence). V shed 1 base and J 9 bases; nucleotides not matched to a gene: 0. The CDR3 consists of 13 residues. The CDR3 DNA follows: TGTGCCAGCAGCCAAGCTAGCGGGGGGGCCCAGTACTTC. Protein: CASSQASGGAQYF.